This T cell receptor (beta chain) was observed in a study of shared clonotypes between healthy human individuals. CD45RO-negative cells were positively selected for CCR7, leaving out terminally differentiated effector memory CD45RA+ cells. The healthy adult donors were HIV-negative and reported no recent acute infections or vaccinations. Worth noting for this clone: What it recognizes is unknown.

Deep-level settings were used for running the assay. Profiling relied on immunoSEQ multiplex PCR, and the TCRdb table lists in-frame clones only, not all of them. Of about 680,000 clones in the sample, roughly nine tenths were seen once. The CDR3 contains 12 residues. Germline CDR1 reads MNHEY; CDR2 reads SVGAGI. The germline V and J ends were trimmed by 7 bases and 6 bases, with 9 bases remaining between them. Whole-study results and caveats: In having few donors, the study represented limited genetic and exposure-history diversity. The generation probabilities recorded for non-shared clonotypes fell below those of clonotypes shared by all four donors.

The TCR comes from a man aged 30 to 39 in good health. The material sequenced was naive CD8+ T cells sorted from blood. V gene TRBV6-5 combines with J gene TRBJ2-2; a weak D match, TRBD1 (6 bases). CDR3 bases: TGTGCCAGCACCCCAGGGGCCGGGGAGCTGTTTTTT. Its protein product is CASTPGAGELFF.